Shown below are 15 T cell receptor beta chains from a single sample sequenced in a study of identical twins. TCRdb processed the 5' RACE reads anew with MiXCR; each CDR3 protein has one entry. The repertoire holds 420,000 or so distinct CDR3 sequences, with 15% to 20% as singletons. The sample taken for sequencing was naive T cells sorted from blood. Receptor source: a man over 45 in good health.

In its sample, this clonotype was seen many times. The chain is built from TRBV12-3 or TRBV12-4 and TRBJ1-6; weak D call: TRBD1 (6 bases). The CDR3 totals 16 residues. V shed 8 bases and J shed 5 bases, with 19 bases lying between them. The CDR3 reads CASPRGTLPDNSPLHF. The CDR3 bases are TGTGCCAGCCCCAGGGGCACCCTGCCCGATAATTCACCCCTCCACTTT.

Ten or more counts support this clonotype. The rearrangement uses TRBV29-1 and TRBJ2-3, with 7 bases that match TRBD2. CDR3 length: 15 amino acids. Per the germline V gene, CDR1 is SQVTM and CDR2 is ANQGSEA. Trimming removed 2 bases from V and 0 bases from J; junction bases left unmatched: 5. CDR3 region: CSVERGGGSTDTQYF. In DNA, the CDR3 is TGCAGCGTTGAACGAGGCGGGGGAAGCACAGATACGCAGTATTTT.

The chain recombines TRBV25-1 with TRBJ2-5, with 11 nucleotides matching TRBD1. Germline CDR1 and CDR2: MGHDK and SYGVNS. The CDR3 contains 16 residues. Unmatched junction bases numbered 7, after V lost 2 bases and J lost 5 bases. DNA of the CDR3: TGTGCCAGCAGTGAACTCGGGACAGGGGGTATCGAGACCCAGTACTTC. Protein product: CASSELGTGGIETQYF.

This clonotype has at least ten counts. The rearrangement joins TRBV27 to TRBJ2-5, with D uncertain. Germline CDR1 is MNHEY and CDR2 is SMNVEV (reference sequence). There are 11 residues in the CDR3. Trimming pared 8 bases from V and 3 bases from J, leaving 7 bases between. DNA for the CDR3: TGTGCCAGCGGCATAGAAGAGACCCAGTACTTC. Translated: CASGIEETQYF.

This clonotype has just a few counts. For the CDR3, the DNA is TGCGCCAGCAGCTTGAGTTTCAGCTCCTACGAGCAGTACTTC. The encoded protein is CASSLSFSSYEQYF. The chain combines TRBV5-1 with TRBJ2-7; no clear D. The CDR3 has 14 amino acids. CDR1 and CDR2 (germline): SGHRS, YFSETQ. V lost 1 base, J lost 0 bases, and 8 bases lay in between. Full variable domain (remainder filled in from reference TRBV5-1 and TRBJ2-7): KAGVTQTPRYLIKTRGQQVTLSCSPISGHRSVSWYQQTPGQGLQFLFEYFSETQRNKGNFPGRFSGRQFSNSRSEMNVSTLELGDSALYLCASSLSFSSYEQYFGPGTRLTVT.

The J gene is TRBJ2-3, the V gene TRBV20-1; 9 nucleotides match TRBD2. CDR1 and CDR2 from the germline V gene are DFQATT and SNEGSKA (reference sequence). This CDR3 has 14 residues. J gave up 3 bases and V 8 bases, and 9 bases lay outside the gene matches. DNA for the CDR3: TGCAGTCCTGTTGCGGGGGGGAGTACAGATACGCAGTATTTT. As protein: CSPVAGGSTDTQYF.

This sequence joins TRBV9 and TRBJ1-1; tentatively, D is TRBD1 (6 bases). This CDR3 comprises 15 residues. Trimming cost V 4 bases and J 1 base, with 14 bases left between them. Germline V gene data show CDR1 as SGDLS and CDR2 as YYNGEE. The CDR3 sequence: CASSPGTNRNTEAFF. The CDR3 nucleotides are TGTGCCAGCAGCCCAGGGACAAACCGGAACACTGAAGCTTTCTTT. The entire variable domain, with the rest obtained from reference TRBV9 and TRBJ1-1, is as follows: DSGVTQTPKHLITATGQRVTLRCSPRSGDLSVYWYQQSLDQGLQFLIQYYNGEERAKGNILERFSAQQFPDLHSELNLSSLELGDSALYFCASSPGTNRNTEAFFGQGTRLTVV.

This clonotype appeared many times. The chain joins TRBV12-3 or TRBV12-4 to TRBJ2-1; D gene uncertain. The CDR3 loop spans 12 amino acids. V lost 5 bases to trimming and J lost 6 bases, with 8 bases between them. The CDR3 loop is CASSLPSNEQFF. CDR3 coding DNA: TGTGCCAGCAGTCTTCCATCCAATGAGCAGTTCTTC.

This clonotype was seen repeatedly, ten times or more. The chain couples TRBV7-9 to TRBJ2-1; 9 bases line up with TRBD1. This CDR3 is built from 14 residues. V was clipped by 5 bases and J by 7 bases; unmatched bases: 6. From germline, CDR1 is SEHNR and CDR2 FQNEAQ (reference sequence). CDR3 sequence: CASSLKDRGNEQFF. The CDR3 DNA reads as TGTGCCAGCAGCCTGAAGGACAGGGGTAATGAGCAGTTCTTC.

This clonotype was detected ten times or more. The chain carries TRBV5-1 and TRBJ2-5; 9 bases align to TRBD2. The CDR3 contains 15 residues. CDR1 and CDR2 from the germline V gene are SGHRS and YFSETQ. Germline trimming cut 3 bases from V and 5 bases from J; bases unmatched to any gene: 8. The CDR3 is CASSWGTSPHETQYF. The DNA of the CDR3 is TGCGCCAGCAGCTGGGGGACTAGCCCGCACGAGACCCAGTACTTC.

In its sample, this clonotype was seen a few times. The CDR3 loop is CASSLSGSYGYTF. CDR3 coding DNA: TGTGCCAGCAGTTTATCGGGAAGCTATGGCTACACCTTC. V usage is TRBV27 and J usage is TRBJ1-2; D is uncertain. The ends were cut back, 0 bases at V and 4 bases at J, with 6 bases in the middle. Germline CDR1 reads MNHEY; CDR2 reads SMNVEV (reference sequence). CDR3 length: 13 residues.

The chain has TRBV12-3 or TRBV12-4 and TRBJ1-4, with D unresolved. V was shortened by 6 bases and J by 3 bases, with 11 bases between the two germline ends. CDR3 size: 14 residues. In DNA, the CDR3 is TGTGCCAGCAGCCGCCAGTTGGCTAATGAAAAACTGTTTTTT. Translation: CASSRQLANEKLFF.

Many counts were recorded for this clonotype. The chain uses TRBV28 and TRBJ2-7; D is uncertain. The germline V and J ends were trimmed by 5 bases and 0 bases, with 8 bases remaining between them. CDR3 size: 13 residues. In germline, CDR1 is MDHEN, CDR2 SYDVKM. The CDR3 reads CASSRGRSYEQYF. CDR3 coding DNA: TGTGCCAGCAGTCGTGGACGCTCCTACGAGCAGTACTTC.

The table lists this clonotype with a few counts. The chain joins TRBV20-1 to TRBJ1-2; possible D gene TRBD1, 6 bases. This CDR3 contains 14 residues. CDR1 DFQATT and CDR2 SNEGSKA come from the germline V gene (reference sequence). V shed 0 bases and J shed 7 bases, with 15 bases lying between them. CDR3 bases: TGCAGTGCTAGAGACGGCGGGGGCGAAGGTGGCTACACCTTC. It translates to CSARDGGGEGGYTF.

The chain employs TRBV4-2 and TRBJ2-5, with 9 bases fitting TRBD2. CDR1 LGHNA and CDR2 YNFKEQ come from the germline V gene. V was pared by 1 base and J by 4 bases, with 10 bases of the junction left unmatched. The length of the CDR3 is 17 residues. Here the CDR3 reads CASSQVLGGGARETQYF. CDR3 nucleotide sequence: TGTGCCAGCAGCCAAGTTCTGGGCGGGGGGGCCCGAGAGACCCAGTACTTC.